This TCR beta chain was retrieved from a study of CD4+ T cells in melanoma. Study-level points and caveats: CD8+ T cell, macrophage and B cell function reportedly correlated with neoantigen-specific CD4+ T cells.

V was shortened by 7 bases and J by 2 bases, with 11 bases between the two germline ends. Germline CDR1 WNHNN, CDR2 SYGVQD (reference sequence). CDR3 length equals 14 residues. Profiling relied on immunoSEQ multiplex PCR, and the TCRdb table lists in-frame clones only, not all of them. The table lists 120,000 to 150,000 clones, around nine tenths of them singletons. Concerning this clone: The target antigen is unknown.

The TCR comes from a human donor with melanoma. This chain connects TRBV10-1 to TRBJ2-2, with TRBD2 as a possible D gene (6 bases). The DNA of the CDR3 is TGCGCCAGCACGGGGGACCGAAACACCGGGGAGCTGTTTTTT. Its protein product is CASTGDRNTGELFF.